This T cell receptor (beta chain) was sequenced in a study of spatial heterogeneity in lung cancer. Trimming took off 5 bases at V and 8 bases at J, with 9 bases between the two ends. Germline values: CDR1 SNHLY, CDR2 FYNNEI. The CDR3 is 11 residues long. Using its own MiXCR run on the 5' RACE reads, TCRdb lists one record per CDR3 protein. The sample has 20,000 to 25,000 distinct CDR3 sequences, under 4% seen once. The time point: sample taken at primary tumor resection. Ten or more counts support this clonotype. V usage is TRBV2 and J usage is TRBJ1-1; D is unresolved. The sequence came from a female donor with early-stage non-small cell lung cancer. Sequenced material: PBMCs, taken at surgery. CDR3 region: CASSPQWEAFF. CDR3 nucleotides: TGTGCCAGCAGTCCTCAGTGGGAAGCTTTCTTT.